The count of the clone carrying this T cell receptor beta chain is one. How the authors handled the data: Estimates of nucleated cell counts were drawn from the amplification of reference gene primers. Method: immunoSEQ multiplex PCR; TCRdb's copy keeps in-frame clones and lacks some. V, J and clone size derive from that table, while D and trimming were established from the DNA sequence. The table shows around 100,000 clones, with around four fifths occurring only once. These data originate in a study of blood T cell repertoires in COVID-19. Whole-study context: Sites across the United States, Italy and Spain contributed samples from acute and convalescent COVID-19.

This CDR3 is 15 amino acids long. Germline values: CDR1 MNHNY, CDR2 SVGAGI (reference sequence). J was trimmed by 2 bases and V by 6 bases; bases with no gene match: 7. The material sequenced was peripheral blood. The chain joins TRBV6-6 to TRBJ2-5, with 9 bases lining up with TRBD2. The TCR was taken from a man in his fifties or sixties with active or convalescent COVID-19. Written as DNA, the CDR3 is TGTGCCAGCAGGCCAAGCGGGGGGCGGCAAGAGACCCAGTACTTC. Its translation is CASRPSGGRQETQYF.